The T cell receptor beta chain under discussion was sequenced for a study of CD8 T cells in ankylosing spondylitis. As the method for making TCR beta libraries, quantitative 5'-RACE with molecular barcodes was used. MiXCR, applied by TCRdb to the 5' RACE reads, yields one record per CDR3 protein. The table shows hundreds of thousands of distinct CDR3 sequences, with 10% to 15% occurring only once. Study-wide points: Ankylosing spondylitis blood appeared to carry a characteristic TCR beta motif of 7 or 8 highly homologous variants. In peripheral blood, disease-linked CD8+ clones occurred at relatively low frequencies. Reports say disease-linked clones showed up significantly more in matched ankylosing spondylitis synovial fluid.

Remarks on this clonotype: Its target is not known.

The CDR3 consists of 15 residues. V shed 7 bases, J shed 3 bases, and the junction held 8 bases outside the gene matches. From germline, CDR1 is SNHLY and CDR2 FYNNEI. The sample comprised blood, either unsorted or a sorted T cell fraction (not recorded which). The chain couples TRBV2 to TRBJ2-4; TRBD1 aligns across 8 bases. The TCR was taken from a male donor with ankylosing spondylitis. The CDR3 sequence: CASTQDREVKNIQYF. CDR3 sequence (DNA): TGTGCCAGCACCCAGGACAGGGAGGTCAAAAACATTCAGTACTTC.